This TCR beta chain was identified in a study of blood T cell repertoires in COVID-19. Study overall: Both acute and convalescent COVID-19 samples were obtained from the United States, Italy and Spain. T cells, B-cell-depleted T cells, or PBMCs supplied cDNA or gDNA.

In the original workflow: Reference gene primer amplification gave estimated nucleated cell counts. Assay used: immunoSEQ multiplex PCR; TCRdb lists only in-frame clones, some missing. Clone size and V and J calls were adopted from that table, with D and trimming inferred from the DNA. The table shows roughly 250,000 clones, with 70% to 85% occurring only once. CDR3 size: 16 residues. CDR1 and CDR2 from the germline V gene are MNHEY and SVGEGT. Trimming pared 3 bases from V and 3 bases from J, leaving 17 bases between. This chain uses TRBV6-2 or TRBV6-3 with TRBJ2-5, with TRBD1 as a possible D gene (6 bases). The TCR comes from an elderly woman with acute or convalescent COVID-19. The sample was peripheral blood. The CDR3 loop is CASSYQAGAVEETQYF. DNA of the CDR3: TGTGCCAGCAGTTATCAAGCAGGGGCGGTGGAAGAGACCCAGTACTTC.